The present T cell receptor (beta chain) was sequenced within a study of early T cells in non-severe SARS-CoV-2 infection. Study-level information: Unsorted whole-blood RNA was sequenced in bulk, leaving chains unpaired. Overall study findings and caveats: The study's VDJdb matching favored anti-spike CD8 responses and missed private and CD4 specificities.

In regard to this clonotype: Its specificity is not known.

Each single cDNA molecule received a unique molecular identifier. Each CDR3 protein gets one entry after TCRdb re-called the 5' RACE reads with MiXCR. The repertoire has 51,000 or so distinct CDR3 sequences, approximately 11% of them found once; the top ten carry about 12%. V lost 3 bases to trimming and J lost 2 bases, with 10 bases between them. Germline lookup yields CDR1 SGHRS and CDR2 YFSETQ. CDR3 length: 14 amino acids. The sample was whole blood. This TCR was recovered from an adult who was a healthcare worker with PCR-confirmed SARS-CoV-2 infection or an uninfected control (not recorded which). The chain is built from TRBV5-1 and TRBJ2-3, with D possibly matching TRBD2 (5 bases). CDR3 loop: CASSYQRPTDTQYF. CDR3 nucleotide sequence: TGCGCCAGCAGCTATCAGCGGCCCACAGATACGCAGTATTTT.